The T cell receptor beta chain described here comes from a study of shared clonotypes between healthy human individuals. CDR1 SGHRS and CDR2 YFSETQ come from the germline V gene. This CDR3 is built from 17 residues. After removal of 0 bases from V and 0 bases from J, the junction contained 5 bases not matched to a gene. Some clones are missing from TCRdb's copy, which holds only in-frame ones; the method was immunoSEQ multiplex PCR. This sample has about 2 million clones, with 95% found just once. Findings of the study overall: As a rule, naive subsets had a larger estimated richness than memory subsets.

Concerning this clone itself: Its antigen is as yet unknown.

This chain connects TRBV5-1 to TRBJ1-3, with 8 bases lining up with TRBD1. This TCR was sampled from a man younger than 35 in good health. Sequencing was done on a sample of naive CD4+ T cells sorted from blood. Subset given: CD45RA+ positively selected. Here the CDR3 reads CASSLGTGTASGNTIYF. The CDR3 region has the DNA TGCGCCAGCAGCTTGGGGACAGGGACAGCCTCTGGAAACACCATATATTTT.